Below are 9 T cell receptor beta chains sequenced from a single sample in a study of blood T cell repertoires in COVID-19. Assay used: immunoSEQ multiplex PCR; TCRdb lists only in-frame clones, some missing. The sample yields nearly 400,000 clones, just under 90% seen once. Material for sequencing was PBMCs or T cells enriched from blood (not recorded which). These receptors came from a woman aged 25-40 years who had recovered from COVID-19.

The chain joins TRBV13 to TRBJ2-7, with D tentatively TRBD1 (8 bases). The CDR3 sequence is 14 residues long. Trimming stripped 1 base from V and 6 bases from J, with 13 bases between. Germline V lookup: CDR1 PRHDT, CDR2 FYEKMQ (reference sequence). The CDR3 DNA sequence: TGTGCCAGCAGCTTAGACAGGGGGGGATTCGAGCAGTACTTC. This sequence encodes CASSLDRGGFEQYF. Drawing the rest from reference TRBV13 and TRBJ2-7, the complete variable domain is AAGVIQSPRHLIKEKRETATLKCYPIPRHDTVYWYQQGPGQDPQFLISFYEKMQSDKGSIPDRFSAQQFSDYHSELNMSSLELGDSALYFCASSLDRGGFEQYFGPGTRLTVT.

The DNA for the CDR3 is TGTGCCAGCAGCTTACGCGGGGGGCGGGAGGCTTTCTTT. Amino acid sequence: CASSLRGGREAFF. This chain links TRBV7-8 with TRBJ1-1, with D possibly matching TRBD1 (6 bases). CDR1 is SGHVS and CDR2 is FQNEAQ in the germline V gene. Trimming left V 2 bases short and J 11 bases short, with 15 bases between. The CDR3 loop spans 13 amino acids.

CDR3 loop: CSASDPSSGNTIYF. The CDR3 DNA sequence: TGCAGTGCTAGTGATCCGAGCTCTGGAAACACCATATATTTT. The rearrangement uses TRBV20-1 and TRBJ1-3; D is unclear. Trimming cost V 3 bases and J 0 bases, with 9 bases left between them. The CDR3 consists of 14 residues. The germline V gene encodes CDR1 DFQATT and CDR2 SNEGSKA (reference sequence).

The V gene is TRBV5-1, the J gene TRBJ1-1, with D possibly being TRBD1 (5 bases). This CDR3 comprises 13 residues. V shed 2 bases and J shed 7 bases, with 12 bases lying between them. The V gene's germline CDR1 is SGHRS and CDR2 YFSETQ. CDR3 nucleotides: TGCGCCAGCAGCTTTGGGGAGGGGATTGAAGCTTTCTTT. Its translation is CASSFGEGIEAFF. Full variable domain (remainder filled in from reference TRBV5-1 and TRBJ1-1): KAGVTQTPRYLIKTRGQQVTLSCSPISGHRSVSWYQQTPGQGLQFLFEYFSETQRNKGNFPGRFSGRQFSNSRSEMNVSTLELGDSALYLCASSFGEGIEAFFGQGTRLTVV.

In regard to this clone: This may stem from a read error, because a much larger clone lies one nucleotide away. This specimen includes other DNA sequences encoding the same CDR3. The rearrangement links TRBV6-5 to TRBJ2-7; 8 positions agree with TRBD1. Trimming at V came to 2 bases and at J to 2 bases, leaving 2 bases not matched to a gene. CDR1 is MNHEY, CDR2 SVGAGI, per germline. The length of the CDR3 is 14 residues. The CDR3 sequence is CASSYGTGPYEQYF. The CDR3 DNA reads TGTGCCAGCAGTTACGGGACAGGCCCCTACGAGCAGTACTTC.

V is TRBV7-6 and J is TRBJ2-2; 8 bases are shared with TRBD1. Trimming at V came to 4 bases and at J to 5 bases, leaving 6 bases not matched to a gene. CDR1 and CDR2 from the germline V gene are SGHVS and FNYEAQ. The CDR3 sequence is 15 residues long. In nucleotides, the CDR3 is TGTGCCAGCAGCTGGACAGGGATGGAAACCGGGGAGCTGTTTTTT. Translated, it gives CASSWTGMETGELFF. The full variable domain, its missing parts supplied by reference TRBV7-6 and TRBJ2-2, is GAGVSQSPRYKVTKRGQDVALRCDPISGHVSLYWYRQALGQGPEFLTYFNYEAQQDKSGLPNDRFSAERPEGSISTLTIQRTEQRDSAMYRCASSWTGMETGELFFGEGSRLTVL.

The chain is built from TRBV5-5 and TRBJ1-2; 9 bases are shared with TRBD1. The length of the CDR3 is 14 residues. Germline CDR1 and CDR2: SGHKS and YYEKEE (reference sequence). The trim removed 3 bases at V and 4 bases at J, leaving 4 bases unmatched. CDR3 residues: CASSWGDRAYGYTF. The CDR3 DNA reads TGTGCCAGCAGCTGGGGGGACAGGGCCTATGGCTACACCTTC.

The rearrangement links TRBV5-1 to TRBJ1-2; D call uncertain. The V and J ends lost 1 base and 7 bases respectively, with 11 bases between them. Germline lookup yields CDR1 SGHRS and CDR2 YFSETQ. This CDR3 has 13 amino acids. Written as DNA, the CDR3 is TGCGCCAGCAGCTTGTCTGTTATGGCTGGCTACACCTTC. Translating gives CASSLSVMAGYTF.

The gene calls are TRBV4-1 and TRBJ1-2; 7 nucleotides agree with TRBD1. The CDR3 covers 13 residues. Trimming took 1 base from V and 7 from J; bases not matched to a gene: 3. CDR1 is MGHRA, CDR2 YSYEKL, per germline. The CDR3 DNA sequence: TGCGCCAGCAGCCAAGTCGGACAGGCTGGCTACACCTTC. Translated, it gives CASSQVGQAGYTF.